This entry concerns a single TCR beta chain. Assay used: immunoSEQ multiplex PCR; TCRdb lists only in-frame clones, some missing. The sample lists about 95,000 clones, approximately 84% occurring once. The data were obtained in a study of blood T cell repertoires in COVID-19. Study information: Whether acute or convalescent, the COVID-19 samples came from the United States, Italy and Spain.

Deletions cut 5 bases from V and 1 base from J, with 10 bases between. Looked up from germline, CDR1 is SGHRS and CDR2 is YFSETQ. This CDR3 is 14 amino acids long. Material for sequencing was peripheral blood. This rearrangement joins TRBV5-1 to TRBJ2-4; D is perhaps TRBD2 (5 bases). This sequence originates from an elderly man with active or convalescent COVID-19. The CDR3 reads CASRQEGAKNIQYF. The CDR3 coding sequence is TGCGCCAGCAGGCAAGAGGGCGCCAAAAACATTCAGTACTTC.